The clone carrying this T cell receptor beta chain was counted many times. V was cut by 7 bases and J by 1 base, with 7 bases left in between. Germline values: CDR1 SNHLY, CDR2 FYNNEI. The CDR3 sequence is 12 residues long. These data come from a study of T cell responses to AZD1222 COVID-19 vaccine. Some clones are missing from TCRdb's copy, which holds only in-frame ones; the method was immunoSEQ multiplex PCR. The sample consists of 95,000 to 100,000 clones, about 90% of them appearing once. The source was peripheral blood, collected 28 days after the second AZD1222 dose. This TCR was recovered from an adult who received the AZD1222 COVID-19 vaccine. The chain links TRBV2 to TRBJ1-2; no definite D call. The CDR3 protein is CASKGDNYGYTF. The CDR3 coding sequence is TGTGCCAGCAAGGGAGATAACTATGGCTACACCTTC.